These T cell receptor beta chains were read from a single sample in a study of blood T cell repertoires in COVID-19. Clones were read by immunoSEQ multiplex PCR, and TCRdb kept only the in-frame ones, dropping some. Of 150,000 or so clones listed, approximately 80% were seen once; the top ten hold 10% to 15%. Material for sequencing was peripheral blood. The receptors shown here come from a man in his sixties or seventies who had recovered from COVID-19. Each CDR3 is given with its conserved first and last residue. A D gene is named only where the DNA matches it firmly. Size is stated for part of the rows, as once, few or many counts, or as a class when the clone is expanded.

v_call: TRBV5-1; clone_size: -; j_call: TRBJ2-1; d_call: TRBD2; cdr3_nt: TGCGCCAGCAGCGCCCGACTAGCGGCTAGGACGACGGATGAGCAGTTCTTC; cdr3_aa: CASSARLAARTTDEQFF
v_call: TRBV20-1; clone_size: once; j_call: TRBJ2-2; d_call: -; cdr3_nt: TGCAGTGCTAGTCCCAGTTCGACCGGGGAGCTGTTTTTT; cdr3_aa: CSASPSSTGELFF
v_call: TRBV6-1; clone_size: -; j_call: TRBJ2-3; d_call: TRBD1; cdr3_nt: TGTGCCAGCAGGGATGGGACAGGTGGGTCAGATACGCAGTATTTT; cdr3_aa: CASRDGTGGSDTQYF
v_call: TRBV27; clone_size: -; j_call: TRBJ2-7; d_call: TRBD2; cdr3_nt: TGTGCCAGCAGTCAAAGTGGAAGCGGGGGGAGCGACGAGCAGTACTTC; cdr3_aa: CASSQSGSGGSDEQYF
v_call: TRBV27; clone_size: -; j_call: TRBJ2-7; d_call: TRBD1; cdr3_nt: TGTGCCAGCAGAAAAGGACAGGGGGGCGAGCAGTACTTC; cdr3_aa: CASRKGQGGEQYF
v_call: TRBV30; clone_size: few; j_call: TRBJ2-2; d_call: -; cdr3_nt: TGTGCCTGGAGTGCCAAGAACACCGGGGAGCTGTTTTTT; cdr3_aa: CAWSAKNTGELFF
v_call: TRBV30; clone_size: -; j_call: TRBJ2-3; d_call: TRBD1; cdr3_nt: TGTGCCTGGAGTGGAAGACAGGGTTCAGTCCTAGATACGCAGTATTTT; cdr3_aa: CAWSGRQGSVLDTQYF
v_call: TRBV5-1; clone_size: -; j_call: TRBJ2-5; d_call: TRBD2; cdr3_nt: TGCGCAGCGCGGCCAGCGGGAAGAGAGACCCAGTACTTC; cdr3_aa: CAARPAGRETQYF
v_call: TRBV27; clone_size: -; j_call: TRBJ2-1; d_call: TRBD2; cdr3_nt: TGTGCCAGCAGTTCTGACGGGACTAGCGGGAGTAGGTACAATGAGCAGTTCTTC; cdr3_aa: CASSSDGTSGSRYNEQFF
v_call: TRBV3-1/TRBV3-2; clone_size: -; j_call: TRBJ2-6; d_call: -; cdr3_nt: TGTGCCAGCAGCCACCCCCCACAATCTGGGGCCAACGTCCTGACTTTC; cdr3_aa: CASSHPPQSGANVLTF
v_call: TRBV19; clone_size: -; j_call: TRBJ1-5; d_call: TRBD1; cdr3_nt: TGTGCCAGTAGTGAGACAGGGTCAAGACAGCCCCAGCATTTT; cdr3_aa: CASSETGSRQPQHF
v_call: TRBV23-1; clone_size: -; j_call: TRBJ1-1; d_call: -; cdr3_nt: TGCGCCAGCAGTCAATCGAACCTGGAGGTGAACACTGAAGCTTTCTTT; cdr3_aa: CASSQSNLEVNTEAFF
v_call: TRBV5-4; clone_size: -; j_call: TRBJ2-5; d_call: -; cdr3_nt: TGTGCCAGCAGCGGCCGACAGGGAGGTGAGACCCAGTACTTC; cdr3_aa: CASSGRQGGETQYF
v_call: TRBV25-1; clone_size: -; j_call: TRBJ2-3; d_call: -; cdr3_nt: TGTGCCAGCAGAGGGACAAGCACAGATACGCAGTATTTT; cdr3_aa: CASRGTSTDTQYF
v_call: TRBV18; clone_size: -; j_call: TRBJ1-4; d_call: TRBD1; cdr3_nt: TGTGCCAGCTCGAGACAGGGAATTGCAACTAATGAAAAACTGTTTTTT; cdr3_aa: CASSRQGIATNEKLFF
v_call: TRBV25-1; clone_size: -; j_call: TRBJ2-5; d_call: -; cdr3_nt: TGTGCCAGCCAAGTACAAGGGCGGGGCAAAGAGACCCAGTACTTC; cdr3_aa: CASQVQGRGKETQYF
v_call: TRBV5-1; clone_size: -; j_call: TRBJ1-6; d_call: -; cdr3_nt: TGCGCCAGCAGCTTGGAGGGGGTTGGTTCACCCCTCCACTTT; cdr3_aa: CASSLEGVGSPLHF
v_call: TRBV10-3; clone_size: -; j_call: TRBJ2-7; d_call: TRBD2; cdr3_nt: TGTGCCATCAGTACGGGAAGTACAGCGGGAGACTACGAGCAGTACTTC; cdr3_aa: CAISTGSTAGDYEQYF
v_call: TRBV6-4; clone_size: few; j_call: TRBJ2-3; d_call: TRBD1; cdr3_nt: TGTGCCAGCAGCCGGACAGGGAGCACAGATACGCAGTATTTT; cdr3_aa: CASSRTGSTDTQYF
v_call: TRBV4-1; clone_size: -; j_call: TRBJ2-2; d_call: TRBD2; cdr3_nt: TGCGCCAGCAGCCAAGTGGGGACTAGCGGGAGGGGTACCGGGGAGCTGTTTTTT; cdr3_aa: CASSQVGTSGRGTGELFF
v_call: TRBV6-6; clone_size: -; j_call: TRBJ2-7; d_call: -; cdr3_nt: TGTGCCAGCAGTTACGAAAGGGGCTACGAGCAGTACTTC; cdr3_aa: CASSYERGYEQYF
v_call: TRBV10-1; clone_size: once; j_call: TRBJ2-3; d_call: TRBD2; cdr3_nt: TGCGCCAGCAGTGAAGCGGGAGTTCGTATTAACACAGATACGCAGTATTTT; cdr3_aa: CASSEAGVRINTDTQYF
v_call: TRBV10-1; clone_size: once; j_call: TRBJ2-4; d_call: -; cdr3_nt: TGCGCCAACCCGACTAGTCACTCAGCCAAAAACATTCAGTACTTC; cdr3_aa: CANPTSHSAKNIQYF
v_call: TRBV10-3; clone_size: few; j_call: TRBJ2-5; d_call: TRBD2; cdr3_nt: TGTGCCACCGGACCGGGACTAGCGGGAGTATCTGAGACCCAGTACTTC; cdr3_aa: CATGPGLAGVSETQYF
v_call: TRBV5-4; clone_size: -; j_call: TRBJ2-2; d_call: TRBD2; cdr3_nt: TGTGCCAGCAGCTTGGAAACTCTAGCGGGCACCGGGGAGCTGTTTTTT; cdr3_aa: CASSLETLAGTGELFF
v_call: TRBV5-1; clone_size: few; j_call: TRBJ2-7; d_call: -; cdr3_nt: TGCGCCAGCAGCTTGGTCACCCGGCGGGACTCCTACGAGCAGTACTTC; cdr3_aa: CASSLVTRRDSYEQYF
v_call: TRBV11-3; clone_size: -; j_call: TRBJ2-3; d_call: TRBD2; cdr3_nt: TGTGCCAGCAGCTTAGGGGGGAGGGCCCAAGATACGCAGTATTTT; cdr3_aa: CASSLGGRAQDTQYF
v_call: TRBV5-1; clone_size: -; j_call: TRBJ2-7; d_call: -; cdr3_nt: TGCGCCAGCAGCTTGACTCCGAGGAGCTCCTACGAGCAGTACTTC; cdr3_aa: CASSLTPRSSYEQYF
v_call: TRBV7-9; clone_size: -; j_call: TRBJ1-1; d_call: -; cdr3_nt: TGTGCCAGCAGCTTAGCGGGGGCCAACACTGAAGCTTTCTTT; cdr3_aa: CASSLAGANTEAFF
v_call: TRBV19; clone_size: -; j_call: TRBJ1-6; d_call: TRBD1; cdr3_nt: TGTGCCAGTAGTGCTGACAGGGCTGATGTTAATTCACCCCTCCACTTT; cdr3_aa: CASSADRADVNSPLHF
v_call: TRBV28; clone_size: -; j_call: TRBJ1-4; d_call: TRBD1; cdr3_nt: TGTGCCAGCAGCTCTCCGGGACAGGGAGTCGAAAAACTGTTTTTT; cdr3_aa: CASSSPGQGVEKLFF
v_call: TRBV10-3; clone_size: -; j_call: TRBJ2-7; d_call: TRBD2; cdr3_nt: TGTGCCAGCACCGGGACTAGCGGGATCAGCTCCTACGAGCAGTACTTC; cdr3_aa: CASTGTSGISSYEQYF
v_call: TRBV5-1; clone_size: -; j_call: TRBJ2-1; d_call: -; cdr3_nt: TGCGCCAGCAGCTTGGGGATCGTGGACAGTTATCGAGATGAGCAGTTCTTC; cdr3_aa: CASSLGIVDSYRDEQFF
v_call: TRBV5-4; clone_size: -; j_call: TRBJ2-2; d_call: TRBD2; cdr3_nt: TGTGCCAGCAGCCAGTCAGTAGCGGGAGTTGGAACCGGGGAGCTGTTTTTT; cdr3_aa: CASSQSVAGVGTGELFF
v_call: TRBV19; clone_size: -; j_call: TRBJ2-1; d_call: TRBD2; cdr3_nt: TGTGCCAGTAGTTCGCTAGCGGGGCGTAATGAGCAGTTCTTC; cdr3_aa: CASSSLAGRNEQFF
v_call: TRBV3-1/TRBV3-2; clone_size: -; j_call: TRBJ1-2; d_call: TRBD1; cdr3_nt: TGTGCCAGCAGCCAGGACCCCAGGGGGCTTTTTGGCTACACCTTC; cdr3_aa: CASSQDPRGLFGYTF
v_call: TRBV7-6; clone_size: once; j_call: TRBJ2-3; d_call: TRBD1; cdr3_nt: TGTGCCAGCAGCCTACTCGGGACAGGGTTCAGCACAGATACGCAGTATTTT; cdr3_aa: CASSLLGTGFSTDTQYF